Below, 4 T cell receptor beta chains from the same sample are listed, as sequenced in a study of blood T cell repertoires in COVID-19. The data were produced by immunoSEQ multiplex PCR, yet TCRdb's version contains in-frame clones alone and is incomplete. The repertoire includes around 170,000 clones, about 81% of them detected once, and around 15% sits in the top ten. Sequenced: peripheral blood. The receptor set was obtained from a man in his thirties or forties with active or convalescent COVID-19.

The J gene is TRBJ2-7, the V gene TRBV19; D perhaps matches TRBD2 (5 bases). Trimming took off 3 bases at V and 2 bases at J, with 14 bases between the two ends. Germline values: CDR1 LNHDA, CDR2 SQIVND (reference sequence). This CDR3 has 15 amino acids. The CDR3 bases are TGTGCCAGTAGTATTGGCCCTAGCTCCACCTACGAGCAGTACTTC. It specifies CASSIGPSSTYEQYF. The whole variable domain, filled in from reference TRBV19 and TRBJ2-7, reads DGGITQSPKYLFRKEGQNVTLSCEQNLNHDAMYWYRQDPGQGLRLIYYSQIVNDFQKGDIAEGYSVSREKKESFPLTVTSAQKNPTAFYLCASSIGPSSTYEQYFGPGTRLTVT.

V and J are TRBV4-1 and TRBJ2-1, with 9 nucleotides matching TRBD1. The length of the CDR3 is 15 residues. Germline CDR1 is MGHRA and CDR2 is YSYEKL. After removal of 4 bases from V and 6 bases from J, the junction contained 7 bases not matched to a gene. The CDR3 protein is CASSRTGQGLNEQFF. Here the CDR3 DNA reads TGCGCCAGCAGCCGAACGGGACAGGGCCTCAATGAGCAGTTCTTC.

The chain uses TRBV30 and TRBJ1-2, with D hard to call. Germline CDR1 reads GTSNPN; CDR2 reads SVGIG (reference sequence). The V gene lost 2 bases and the J gene lost 8 bases, with 12 bases spanning the gap. This CDR3 has 12 amino acids. CDR3 in amino acids: CAWSPPPRGYTF. The CDR3 DNA reads as TGTGCCTGGAGTCCCCCCCCTAGGGGCTACACCTTC.

The CDR3 coding sequence is TGTGCCACCAGTGATGGCCAGGAGACCCAGTACTTC. It translates to CATSDGQETQYF. The rearrangement uses TRBV24-1 and TRBJ2-5; D unresolved. V shed 3 bases and J shed 5 bases, with 6 bases lying between them. Germline assignment: CDR1 KGHDR and CDR2 SFDVKD. The CDR3 extends over 12 amino acids.